The entry below gives a single T cell receptor beta chain sequence along with its context. TCRdb's copy holds only in-frame clones and misses some; the assay was immunoSEQ multiplex PCR. Here the sample spans 68,000 or so clones, almost 95% being singletons. CDR1 is LNHNV, CDR2 YYDKDF, per germline (reference sequence). J lost 4 bases, V lost 3 bases, and 9 bases had no gene match. The CDR3 is 16 amino acids. The data stem from a study of technical replicates of blood from several donors. The chain combines TRBV15 with TRBJ2-1; 7 bases align to TRBD2. Sequencing was performed on T cells isolated from PBMCs. The clonotype originates from a human donor in good health. CDR3 in amino acids: CATSRSTSVKYNEQFF. The CDR3 bases are TGTGCCACCAGCAGGTCTACTAGCGTGAAGTACAATGAGCAGTTCTTC.